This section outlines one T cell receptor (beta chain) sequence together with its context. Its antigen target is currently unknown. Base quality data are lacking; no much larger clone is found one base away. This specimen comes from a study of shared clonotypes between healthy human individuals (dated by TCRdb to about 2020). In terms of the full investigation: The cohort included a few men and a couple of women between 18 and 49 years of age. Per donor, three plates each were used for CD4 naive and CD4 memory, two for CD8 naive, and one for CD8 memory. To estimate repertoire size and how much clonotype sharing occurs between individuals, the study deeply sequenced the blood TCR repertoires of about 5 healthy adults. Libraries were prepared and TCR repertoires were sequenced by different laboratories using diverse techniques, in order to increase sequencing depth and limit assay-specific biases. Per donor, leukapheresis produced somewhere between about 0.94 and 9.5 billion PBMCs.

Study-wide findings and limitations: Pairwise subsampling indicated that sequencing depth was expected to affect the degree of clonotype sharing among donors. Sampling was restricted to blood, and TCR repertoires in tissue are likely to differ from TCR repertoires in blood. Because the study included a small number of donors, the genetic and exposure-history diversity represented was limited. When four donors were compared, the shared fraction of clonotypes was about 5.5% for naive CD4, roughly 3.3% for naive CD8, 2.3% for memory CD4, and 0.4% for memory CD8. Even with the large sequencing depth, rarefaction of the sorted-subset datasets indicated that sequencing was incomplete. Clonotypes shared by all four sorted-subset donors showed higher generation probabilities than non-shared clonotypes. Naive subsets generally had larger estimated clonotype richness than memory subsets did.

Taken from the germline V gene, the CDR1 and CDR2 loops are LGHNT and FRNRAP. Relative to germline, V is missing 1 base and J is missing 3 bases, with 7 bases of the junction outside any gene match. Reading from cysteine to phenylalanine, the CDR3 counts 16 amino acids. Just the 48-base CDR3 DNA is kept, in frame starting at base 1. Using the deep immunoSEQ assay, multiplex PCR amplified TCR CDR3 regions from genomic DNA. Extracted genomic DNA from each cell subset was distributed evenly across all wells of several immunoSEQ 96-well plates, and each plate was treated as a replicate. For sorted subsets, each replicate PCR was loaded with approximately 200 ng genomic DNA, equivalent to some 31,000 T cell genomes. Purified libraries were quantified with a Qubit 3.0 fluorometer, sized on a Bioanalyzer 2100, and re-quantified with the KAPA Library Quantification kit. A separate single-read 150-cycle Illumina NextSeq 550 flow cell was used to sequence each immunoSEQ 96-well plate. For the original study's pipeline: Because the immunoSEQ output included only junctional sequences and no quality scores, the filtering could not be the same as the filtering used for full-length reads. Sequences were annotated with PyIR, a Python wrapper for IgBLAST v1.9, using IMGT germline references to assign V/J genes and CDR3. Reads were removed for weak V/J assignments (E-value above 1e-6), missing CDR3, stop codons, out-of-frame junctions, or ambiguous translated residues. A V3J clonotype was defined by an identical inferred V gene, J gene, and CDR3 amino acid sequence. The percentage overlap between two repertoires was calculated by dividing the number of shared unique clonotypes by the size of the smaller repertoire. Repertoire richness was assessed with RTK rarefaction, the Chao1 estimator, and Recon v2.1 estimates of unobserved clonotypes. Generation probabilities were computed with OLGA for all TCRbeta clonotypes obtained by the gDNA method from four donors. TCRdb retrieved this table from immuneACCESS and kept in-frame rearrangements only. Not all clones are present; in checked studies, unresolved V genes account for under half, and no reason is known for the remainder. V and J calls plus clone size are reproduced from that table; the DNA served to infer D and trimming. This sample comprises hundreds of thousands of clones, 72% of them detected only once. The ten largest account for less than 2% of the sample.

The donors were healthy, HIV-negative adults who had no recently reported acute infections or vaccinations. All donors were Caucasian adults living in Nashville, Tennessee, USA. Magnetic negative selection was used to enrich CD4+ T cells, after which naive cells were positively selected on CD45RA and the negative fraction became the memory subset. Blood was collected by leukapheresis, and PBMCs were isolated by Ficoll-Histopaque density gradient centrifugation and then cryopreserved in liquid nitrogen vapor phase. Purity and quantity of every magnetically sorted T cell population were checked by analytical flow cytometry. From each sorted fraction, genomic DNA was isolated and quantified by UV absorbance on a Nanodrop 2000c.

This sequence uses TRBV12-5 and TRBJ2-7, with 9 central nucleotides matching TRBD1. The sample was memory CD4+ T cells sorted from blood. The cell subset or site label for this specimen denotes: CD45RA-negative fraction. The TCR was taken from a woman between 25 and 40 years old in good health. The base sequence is TGTGCTAGTGGTTTGGACCGGGACAGGGATTACTACGAGCAGTACTTC. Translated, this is CASGLDRDRDYYEQYF.